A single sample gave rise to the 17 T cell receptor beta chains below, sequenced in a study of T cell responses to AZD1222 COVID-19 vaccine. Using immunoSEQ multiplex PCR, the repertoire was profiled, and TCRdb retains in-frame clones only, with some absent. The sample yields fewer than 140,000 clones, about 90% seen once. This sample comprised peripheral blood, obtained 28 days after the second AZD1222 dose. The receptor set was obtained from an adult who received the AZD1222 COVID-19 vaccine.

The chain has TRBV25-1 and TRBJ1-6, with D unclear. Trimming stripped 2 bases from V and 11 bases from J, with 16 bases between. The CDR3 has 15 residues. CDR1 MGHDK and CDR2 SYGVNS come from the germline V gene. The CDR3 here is CASSENSRALPPLHF. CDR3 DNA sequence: TGTGCCAGCAGTGAAAATTCGCGGGCCCTTCCACCCCTCCACTTT.

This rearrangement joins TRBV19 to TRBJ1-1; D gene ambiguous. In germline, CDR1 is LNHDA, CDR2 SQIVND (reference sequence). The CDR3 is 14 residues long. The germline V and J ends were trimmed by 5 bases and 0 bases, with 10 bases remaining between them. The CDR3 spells CASSFKYVNTEAFF. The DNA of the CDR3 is TGTGCCAGTAGTTTCAAGTATGTGAACACTGAAGCTTTCTTT.

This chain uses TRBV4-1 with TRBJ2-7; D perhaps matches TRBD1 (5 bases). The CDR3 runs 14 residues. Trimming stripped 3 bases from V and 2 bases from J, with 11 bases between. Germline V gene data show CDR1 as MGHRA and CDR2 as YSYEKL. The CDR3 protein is CASSHLDSPYEQYF. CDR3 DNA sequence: TGCGCCAGCAGCCACTTAGACAGCCCCTACGAGCAGTACTTC.

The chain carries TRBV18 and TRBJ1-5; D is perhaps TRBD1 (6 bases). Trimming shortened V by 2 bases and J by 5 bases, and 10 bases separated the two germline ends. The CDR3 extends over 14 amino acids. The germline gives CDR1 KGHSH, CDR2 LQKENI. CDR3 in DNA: TGTGCCAGCTCACCAAACAGGGTTGATCAGCCCCAGCATTTT. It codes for CASSPNRVDQPQHF.

DNA for the CDR3: TGTGCCAGCAGTTGGTTAGCGGGGGGGGGCGGCACAGATACGCAGTATTTT. Translating gives CASSWLAGGGGTDTQYF. The chain has TRBV27 and TRBJ2-3, with TRBD2 matching over 11 bases. This CDR3 region has 17 residues. Germline values: CDR1 MNHEY, CDR2 SMNVEV (reference sequence). V dropped 4 bases and J dropped 1; count of bases not matched to a gene: 7.

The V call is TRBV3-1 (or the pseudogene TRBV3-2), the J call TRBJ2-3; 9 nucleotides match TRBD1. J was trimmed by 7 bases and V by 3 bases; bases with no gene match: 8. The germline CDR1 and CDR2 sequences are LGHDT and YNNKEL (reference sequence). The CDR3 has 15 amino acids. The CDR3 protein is CASSQQTGGLYTQYF. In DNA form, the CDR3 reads TGTGCCAGCAGCCAGCAGACAGGGGGATTGTATACGCAGTATTTT.

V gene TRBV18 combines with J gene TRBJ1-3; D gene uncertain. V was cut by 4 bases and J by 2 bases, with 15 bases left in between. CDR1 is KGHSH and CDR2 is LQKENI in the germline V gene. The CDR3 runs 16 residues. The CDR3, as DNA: TGTGCCAGCTCACTCCAGACCCGGTTACCTGGAAACACCATATATTTT. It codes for CASSLQTRLPGNTIYF.

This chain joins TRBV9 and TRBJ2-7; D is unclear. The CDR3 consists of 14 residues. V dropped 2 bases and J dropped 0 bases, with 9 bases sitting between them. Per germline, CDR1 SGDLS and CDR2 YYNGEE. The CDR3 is CASSVWASSYEQYF. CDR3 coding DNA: TGTGCCAGCAGCGTGTGGGCAAGCTCCTACGAGCAGTACTTC.

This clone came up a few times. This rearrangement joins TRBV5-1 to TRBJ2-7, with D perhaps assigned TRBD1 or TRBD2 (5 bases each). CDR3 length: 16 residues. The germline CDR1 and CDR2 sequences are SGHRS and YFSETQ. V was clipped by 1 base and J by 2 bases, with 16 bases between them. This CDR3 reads CASSLSPGRNTYEQYF. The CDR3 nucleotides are TGCGCCAGCAGCTTGAGCCCGGGACGTAACACCTACGAGCAGTACTTC.

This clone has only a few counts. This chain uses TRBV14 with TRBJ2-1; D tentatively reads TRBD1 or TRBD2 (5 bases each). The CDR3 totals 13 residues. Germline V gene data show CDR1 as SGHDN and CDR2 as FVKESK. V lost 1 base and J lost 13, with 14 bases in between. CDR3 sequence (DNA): TGTGCCAGCAGCCAAGCCTCCGGGGCAGACCAGTTCTTC. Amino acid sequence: CASSQASGADQFF.

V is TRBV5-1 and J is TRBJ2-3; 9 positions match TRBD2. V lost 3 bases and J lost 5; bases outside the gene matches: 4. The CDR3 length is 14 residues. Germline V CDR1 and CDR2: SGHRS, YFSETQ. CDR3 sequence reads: CASSSTSGLDTQYF. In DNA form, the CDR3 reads TGCGCCAGCAGCTCGACTAGCGGCTTAGATACGCAGTATTTT.

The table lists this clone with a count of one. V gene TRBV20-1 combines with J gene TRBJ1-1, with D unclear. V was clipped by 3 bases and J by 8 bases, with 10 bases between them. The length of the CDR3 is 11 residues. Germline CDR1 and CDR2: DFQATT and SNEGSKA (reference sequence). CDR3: CSARTVQEAFF. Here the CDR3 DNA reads TGCAGTGCTAGGACGGTCCAGGAAGCTTTCTTT.

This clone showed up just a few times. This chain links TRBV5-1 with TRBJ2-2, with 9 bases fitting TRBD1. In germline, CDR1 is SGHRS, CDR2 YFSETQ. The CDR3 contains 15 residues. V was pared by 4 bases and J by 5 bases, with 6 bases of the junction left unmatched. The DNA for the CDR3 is TGCGCCAGCAGCGGCGGGACAGGGTGGACCGGGGAGCTGTTTTTT. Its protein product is CASSGGTGWTGELFF.

CDR3 sequence: CASSFAGTEAFF. CDR3 DNA: TGTGCCAGCAGTTTCGCGGGAACTGAAGCTTTCTTT. The V and J genes are TRBV12-3 or TRBV12-4 and TRBJ1-1; no reliable D call. CDR3 length: 12 residues. V lost 3 bases and J lost 5, with 7 bases in between.

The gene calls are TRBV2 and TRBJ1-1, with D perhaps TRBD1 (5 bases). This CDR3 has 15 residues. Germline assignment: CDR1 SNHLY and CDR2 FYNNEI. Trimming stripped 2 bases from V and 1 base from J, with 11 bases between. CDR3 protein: CASSEQGAENTEAFF. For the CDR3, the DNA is TGTGCCAGCAGTGAACAAGGGGCGGAGAACACTGAAGCTTTCTTT.

The CDR3 loop reads CATSLAGPYNEQFF. DNA for the CDR3: TGTGCCACCTCGCTAGCGGGACCCTACAATGAGCAGTTCTTC. This chain connects TRBV11-2 to TRBJ2-1; 9 bases align to TRBD2. The germline CDR1 and CDR2 sequences are SGHAT and FQNNGV. The junction had 6 bases not matched to a gene; V was cut back by 10 bases and J by 2 bases. The CDR3 extends over 14 amino acids.

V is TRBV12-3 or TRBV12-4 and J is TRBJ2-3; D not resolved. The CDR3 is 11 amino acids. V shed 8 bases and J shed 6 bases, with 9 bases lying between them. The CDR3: CASRQTDTQYF. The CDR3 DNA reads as TGTGCCAGCCGTCAGACGGATACGCAGTATTTT.